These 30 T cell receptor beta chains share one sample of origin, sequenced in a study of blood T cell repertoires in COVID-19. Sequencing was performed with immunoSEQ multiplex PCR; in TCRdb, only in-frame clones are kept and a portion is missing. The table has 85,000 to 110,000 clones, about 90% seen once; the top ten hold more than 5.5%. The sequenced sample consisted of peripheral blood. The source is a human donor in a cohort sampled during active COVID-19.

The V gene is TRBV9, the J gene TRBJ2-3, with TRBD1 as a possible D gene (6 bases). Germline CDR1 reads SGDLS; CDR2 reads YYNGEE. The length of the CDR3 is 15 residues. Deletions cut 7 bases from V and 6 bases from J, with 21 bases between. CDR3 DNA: TGTGCCAGCCGGAGAGGGACAACCCAGTACGATACGCAGTATTTT. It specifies CASRRGTTQYDTQYF.

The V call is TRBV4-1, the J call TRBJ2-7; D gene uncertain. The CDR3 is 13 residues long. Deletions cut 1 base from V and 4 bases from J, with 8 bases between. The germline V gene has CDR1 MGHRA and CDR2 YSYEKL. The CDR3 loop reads CASSQALTYEQYF. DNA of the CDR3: TGCGCCAGCAGCCAAGCTCTGACTTACGAGCAGTACTTC.

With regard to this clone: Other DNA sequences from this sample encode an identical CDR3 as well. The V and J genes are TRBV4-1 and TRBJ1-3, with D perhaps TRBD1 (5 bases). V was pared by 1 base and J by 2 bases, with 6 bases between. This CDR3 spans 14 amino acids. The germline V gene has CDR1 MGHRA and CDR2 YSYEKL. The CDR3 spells CASSQAGAGNTIYF. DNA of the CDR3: TGCGCCAGCAGCCAAGCGGGGGCTGGAAACACCATATATTTT.

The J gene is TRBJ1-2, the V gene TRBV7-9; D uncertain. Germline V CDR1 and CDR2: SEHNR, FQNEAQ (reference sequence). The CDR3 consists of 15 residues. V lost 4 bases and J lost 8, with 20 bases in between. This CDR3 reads CASSYDGGLLEGYTF. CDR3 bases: TGTGCCAGCAGCTACGATGGTGGGCTGCTCGAAGGCTACACCTTC.

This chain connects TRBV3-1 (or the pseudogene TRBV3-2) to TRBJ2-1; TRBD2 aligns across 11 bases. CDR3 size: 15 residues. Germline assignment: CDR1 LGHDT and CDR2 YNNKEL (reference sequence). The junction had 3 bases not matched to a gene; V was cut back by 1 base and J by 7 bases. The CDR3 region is CASSQASGRRNEQFF. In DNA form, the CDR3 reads TGTGCCAGCAGCCAAGCTAGCGGGAGGAGGAATGAGCAGTTCTTC.

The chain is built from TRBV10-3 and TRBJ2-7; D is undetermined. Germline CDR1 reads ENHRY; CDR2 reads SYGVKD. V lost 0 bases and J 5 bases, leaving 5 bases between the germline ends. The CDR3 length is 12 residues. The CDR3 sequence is CAISESSDEQYF. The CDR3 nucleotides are TGTGCCATCAGTGAGTCCTCGGACGAGCAGTACTTC.

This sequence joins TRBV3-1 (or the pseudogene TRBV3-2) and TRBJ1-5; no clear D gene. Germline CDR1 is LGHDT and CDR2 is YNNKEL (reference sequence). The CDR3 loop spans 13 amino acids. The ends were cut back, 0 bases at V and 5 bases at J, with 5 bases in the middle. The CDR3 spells CASSQDRDQPQHF. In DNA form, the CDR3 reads TGTGCCAGCAGCCAAGATCGGGATCAGCCCCAGCATTTT.

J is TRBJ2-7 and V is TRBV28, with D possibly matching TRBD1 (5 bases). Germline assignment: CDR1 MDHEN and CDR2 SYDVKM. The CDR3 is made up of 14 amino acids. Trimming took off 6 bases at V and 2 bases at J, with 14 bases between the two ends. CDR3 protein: CASRGGAGTYEQYF. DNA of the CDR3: TGTGCCAGCAGGGGTGGAGCAGGGACCTACGAGCAGTACTTC.

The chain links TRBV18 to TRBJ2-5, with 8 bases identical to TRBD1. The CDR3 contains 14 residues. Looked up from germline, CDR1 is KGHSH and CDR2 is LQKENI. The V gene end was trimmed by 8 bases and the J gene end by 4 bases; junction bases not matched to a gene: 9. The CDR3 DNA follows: TGTGCCAGCGTACGGGACAGGCAGATAGAGACCCAGTACTTC. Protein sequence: CASVRDRQIETQYF.

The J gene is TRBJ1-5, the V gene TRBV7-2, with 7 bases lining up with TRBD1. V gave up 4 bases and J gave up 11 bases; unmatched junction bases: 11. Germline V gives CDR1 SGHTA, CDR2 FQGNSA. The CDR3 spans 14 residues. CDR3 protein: CASSSGTAAQTQHF. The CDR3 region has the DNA TGTGCCAGCAGCTCCGGGACAGCTGCCCAAACCCAGCATTTT.

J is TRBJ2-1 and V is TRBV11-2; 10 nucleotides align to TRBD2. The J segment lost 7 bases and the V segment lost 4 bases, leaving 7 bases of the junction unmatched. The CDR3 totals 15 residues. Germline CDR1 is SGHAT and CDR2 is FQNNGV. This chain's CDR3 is CASSSRSGGWNEQFF. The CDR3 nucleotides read TGTGCCAGCAGCTCTCGTAGCGGGGGGTGGAATGAGCAGTTCTTC.

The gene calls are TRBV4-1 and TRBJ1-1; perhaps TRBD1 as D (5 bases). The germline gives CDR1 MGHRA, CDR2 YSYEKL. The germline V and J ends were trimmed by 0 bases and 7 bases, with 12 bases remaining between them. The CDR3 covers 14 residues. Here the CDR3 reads CASSQDGQWVEAFF. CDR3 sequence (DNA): TGCGCCAGCAGCCAAGACGGACAATGGGTTGAAGCTTTCTTT.

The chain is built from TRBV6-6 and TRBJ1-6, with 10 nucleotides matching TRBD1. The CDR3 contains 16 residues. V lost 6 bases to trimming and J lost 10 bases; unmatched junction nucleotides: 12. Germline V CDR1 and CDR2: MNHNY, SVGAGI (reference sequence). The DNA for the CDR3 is TGTGCCAGCAGCCCGACAGGGGGCGCCGTAAGCTCACCCCTCCACTTT. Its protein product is CASSPTGGAVSSPLHF.

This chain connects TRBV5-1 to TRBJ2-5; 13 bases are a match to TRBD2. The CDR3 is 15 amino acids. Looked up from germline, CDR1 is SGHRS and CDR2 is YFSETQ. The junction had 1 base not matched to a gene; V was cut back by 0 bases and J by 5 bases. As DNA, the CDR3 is TGCGCCAGCAGCTTGGAACTAGCGGGGGGGGAGACCCAGTACTTC. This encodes CASSLELAGGETQYF.

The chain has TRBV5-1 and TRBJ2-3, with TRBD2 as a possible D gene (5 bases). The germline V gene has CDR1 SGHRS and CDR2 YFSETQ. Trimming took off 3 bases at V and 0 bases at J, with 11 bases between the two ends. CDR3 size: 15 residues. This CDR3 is CASSSDGISTDTQYF. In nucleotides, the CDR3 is TGCGCCAGCAGCTCCGACGGGATTAGCACAGATACGCAGTATTTT.

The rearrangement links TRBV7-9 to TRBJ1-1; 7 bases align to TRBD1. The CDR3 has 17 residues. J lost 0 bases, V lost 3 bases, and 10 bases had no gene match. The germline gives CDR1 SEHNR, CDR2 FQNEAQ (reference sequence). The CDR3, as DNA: TGTGCCAGCAGCTTCCCGACAGGGAGACTTATGAACACTGAAGCTTTCTTT. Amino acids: CASSFPTGRLMNTEAFF.

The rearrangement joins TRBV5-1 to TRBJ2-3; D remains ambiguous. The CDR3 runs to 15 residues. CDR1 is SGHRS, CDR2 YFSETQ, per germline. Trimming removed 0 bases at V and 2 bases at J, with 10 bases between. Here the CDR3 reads CASSLGARLTDTQYF. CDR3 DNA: TGCGCCAGCAGCTTGGGCGCCAGACTCACAGATACGCAGTATTTT.

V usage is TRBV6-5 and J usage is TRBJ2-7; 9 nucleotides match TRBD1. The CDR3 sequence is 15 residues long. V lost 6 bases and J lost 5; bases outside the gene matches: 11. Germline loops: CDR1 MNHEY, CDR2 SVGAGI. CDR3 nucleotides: TGTGCCAGCAGGCTCCGGGACAGGGACCTCCACGAGCAGTACTTC. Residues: CASRLRDRDLHEQYF.

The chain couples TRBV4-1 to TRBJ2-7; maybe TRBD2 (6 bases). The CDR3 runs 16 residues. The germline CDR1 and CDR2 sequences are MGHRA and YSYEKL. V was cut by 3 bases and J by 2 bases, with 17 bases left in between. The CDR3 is CASSHGTRTNTYEQYF. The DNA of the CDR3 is TGCGCCAGCAGCCACGGTACCCGGACTAACACCTACGAGCAGTACTTC.

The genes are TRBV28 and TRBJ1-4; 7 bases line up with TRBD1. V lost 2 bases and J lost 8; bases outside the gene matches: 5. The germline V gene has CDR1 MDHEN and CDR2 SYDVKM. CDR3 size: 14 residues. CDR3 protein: CASSLDRVDEKLFF. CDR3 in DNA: TGTGCCAGCAGTTTAGACAGGGTGGACGAAAAACTGTTTTTT.

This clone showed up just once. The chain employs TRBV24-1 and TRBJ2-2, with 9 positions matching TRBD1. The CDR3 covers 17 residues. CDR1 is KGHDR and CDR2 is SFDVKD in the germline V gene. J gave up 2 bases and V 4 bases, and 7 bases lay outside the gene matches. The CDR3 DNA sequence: TGTGCCACCAGTGAACCAACAGGGGGCTCAAACACCGGGGAGCTGTTTTTT. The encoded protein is CATSEPTGGSNTGELFF.

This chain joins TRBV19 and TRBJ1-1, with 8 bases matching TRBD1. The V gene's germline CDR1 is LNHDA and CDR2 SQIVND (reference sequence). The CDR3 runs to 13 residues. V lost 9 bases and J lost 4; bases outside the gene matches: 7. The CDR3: CASINTGGTEAFF. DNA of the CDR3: TGTGCCAGCATTAATACAGGGGGCACTGAAGCTTTCTTT.

CDR3 DNA sequence: TGCGCCAGCAGTCAATCGGAGGGGTCCTCGGTCGACACTGAAGCTTTCTTT. Amino acid sequence: CASSQSEGSSVDTEAFF. The chain carries TRBV23-1 and TRBJ1-1; D may be TRBD1 (5 bases). TRBV23-1 is filed as an ORF, its function uncertain. The CDR3 has 17 residues. V was shortened by 0 bases and J by 3 bases, with 17 bases between the two germline ends.

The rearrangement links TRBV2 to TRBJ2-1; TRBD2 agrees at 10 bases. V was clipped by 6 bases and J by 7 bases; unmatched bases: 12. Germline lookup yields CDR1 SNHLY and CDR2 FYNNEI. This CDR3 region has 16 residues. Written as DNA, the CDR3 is TGTGCCAGCAGCGGGAGCCGGACTAGCGGACTAAATGAGCAGTTCTTC. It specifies CASSGSRTSGLNEQFF. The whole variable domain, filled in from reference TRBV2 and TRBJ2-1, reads EPEVTQTPSHQVTQMGQEVILRCVPISNHLYFYWYRQILGQKVEFLVSFYNNEISEKSEIFDDQFSVERPDGSNFTLKIRSTKLEDSAMYFCASSGSRTSGLNEQFFGPGTRLTVL.

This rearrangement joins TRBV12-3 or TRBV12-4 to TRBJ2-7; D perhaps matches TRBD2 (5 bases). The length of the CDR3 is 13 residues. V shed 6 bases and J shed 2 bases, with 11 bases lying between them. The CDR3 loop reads CASRQGGAYEQYF. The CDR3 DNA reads TGTGCCAGCAGGCAAGGAGGCGCCTACGAGCAGTACTTC.

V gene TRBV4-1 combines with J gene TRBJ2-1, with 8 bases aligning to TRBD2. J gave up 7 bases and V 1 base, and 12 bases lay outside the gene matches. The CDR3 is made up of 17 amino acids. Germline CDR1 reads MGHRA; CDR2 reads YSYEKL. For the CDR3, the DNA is TGCGCCAGCAGCCAAGGTCCGGGACTAGGAAGTGCGAATGAGCAGTTCTTC. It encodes CASSQGPGLGSANEQFF.

CDR3 DNA: TGTGCCAACCCTGTGACAGGGGGATGTTTAAGAGAGACCCAGTACTTC. Protein sequence: CANPVTGGCLRETQYF. The chain carries TRBV27 and TRBJ2-5; 9 nucleotides agree with TRBD1. J gave up 4 bases and V 10 bases, and 16 bases lay outside the gene matches. Looked up from germline, CDR1 is MNHEY and CDR2 is SMNVEV (reference sequence). The CDR3 has 16 amino acids.

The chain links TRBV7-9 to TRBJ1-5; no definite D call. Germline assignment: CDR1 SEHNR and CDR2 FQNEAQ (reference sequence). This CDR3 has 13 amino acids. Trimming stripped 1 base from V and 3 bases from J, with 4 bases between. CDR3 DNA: TGTGCCAGCAGCTTAGGGCTCAATCAGCCCCAGCATTTT. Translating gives CASSLGLNQPQHF.

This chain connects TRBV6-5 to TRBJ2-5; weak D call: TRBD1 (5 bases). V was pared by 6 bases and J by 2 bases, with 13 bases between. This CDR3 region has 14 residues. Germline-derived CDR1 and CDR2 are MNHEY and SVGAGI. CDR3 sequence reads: CASSWAGIQETQYF. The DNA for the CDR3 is TGTGCCAGCAGCTGGGCAGGGATACAAGAGACCCAGTACTTC.

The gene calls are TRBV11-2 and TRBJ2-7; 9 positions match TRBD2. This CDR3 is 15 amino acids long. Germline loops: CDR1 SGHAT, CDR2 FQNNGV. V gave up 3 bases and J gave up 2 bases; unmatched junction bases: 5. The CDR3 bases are TGTGCCAGCAGCTTGTGGACTAGCGAGCCCTACGAGCAGTACTTC. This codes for CASSLWTSEPYEQYF.